Here is one T cell receptor beta chain with its context. Original analysis: Amplification from reference gene primers served as the basis for estimated nucleated cell counts. Some clones are missing from TCRdb's copy, which holds only in-frame ones; the method was immunoSEQ multiplex PCR. D and trimming come from the DNA, and the V and J calls and clone size come from that table. Of 65,000 to 75,000 clones in the sample, 65% to 90% were seen once. CDR1 is SQVTM, CDR2 ANQGSEA, per germline. J lost 0 bases, V lost 4 bases, and 8 bases had no gene match. The CDR3 is made up of 16 amino acids. This entry is derived from a study of blood T cell repertoires in COVID-19. Background on the study: Nucleic acid was either cDNA or gDNA, and it came from T cells, B-cell-depleted T cells, or PBMCs.

The receptor's source is an elderly man with acute or convalescent COVID-19. The chain links TRBV29-1 to TRBJ1-4; 7 nucleotides match TRBD1. The sample comprised peripheral blood. CDR3 sequence: CSVAGTANPTNEKLFF. The CDR3 DNA reads TGCAGCGTTGCAGGGACAGCGAATCCAACTAATGAAAAACTGTTTTTT.